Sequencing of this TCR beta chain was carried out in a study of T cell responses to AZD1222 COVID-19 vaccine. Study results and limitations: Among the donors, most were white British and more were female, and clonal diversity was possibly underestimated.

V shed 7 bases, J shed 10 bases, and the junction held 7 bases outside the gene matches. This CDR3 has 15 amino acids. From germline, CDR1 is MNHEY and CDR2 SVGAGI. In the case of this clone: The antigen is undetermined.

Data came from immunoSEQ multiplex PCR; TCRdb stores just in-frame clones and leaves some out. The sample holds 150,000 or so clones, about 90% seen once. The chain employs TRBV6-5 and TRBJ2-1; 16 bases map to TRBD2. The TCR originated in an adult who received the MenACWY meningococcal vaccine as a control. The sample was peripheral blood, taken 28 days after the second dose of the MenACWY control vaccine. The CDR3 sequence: CASTQWGLAGGEQFF. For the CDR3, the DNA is TGTGCCAGCACCCAGTGGGGACTAGCGGGAGGGGAGCAGTTCTTC.